This entry concerns a single T cell receptor beta chain. Germline loops: CDR1 MNHEY, CDR2 SMNVEV (reference sequence). V gave up 5 bases and J gave up 6 bases, with 16 bases separating them. The CDR3 is 14 amino acids. Measured with immunoSEQ multiplex PCR; TCRdb has only the in-frame clones, and not every one. The table lists around 60,000 clones, around 93% of them singletons. The sample belongs to a study of T cell changes during pregnancy in multiple sclerosis. The receptor was derived from a female donor in good health, enrolled as a control in a pregnancy study. This chain links TRBV27 with TRBJ1-2; perhaps TRBD1 as D (5 bases). The sample in question was peripheral blood, obtained in the second trimester of pregnancy. CDR3 coding DNA: TGTGCCAGCAGTGGGAACCAGGGTACGAATGGCTACACCTTC. Encoded protein: CASSGNQGTNGYTF.